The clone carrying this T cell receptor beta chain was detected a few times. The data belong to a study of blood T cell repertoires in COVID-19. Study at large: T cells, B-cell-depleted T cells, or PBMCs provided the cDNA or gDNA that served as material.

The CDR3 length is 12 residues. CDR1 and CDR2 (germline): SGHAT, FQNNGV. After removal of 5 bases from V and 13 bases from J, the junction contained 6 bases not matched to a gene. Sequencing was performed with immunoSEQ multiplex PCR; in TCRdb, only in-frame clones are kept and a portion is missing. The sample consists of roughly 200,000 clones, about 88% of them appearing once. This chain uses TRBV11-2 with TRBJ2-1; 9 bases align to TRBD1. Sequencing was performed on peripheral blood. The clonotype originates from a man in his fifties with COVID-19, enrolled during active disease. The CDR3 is CASSHGTGRQFF. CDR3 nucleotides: TGTGCCAGCAGCCACGGGACAGGGAGACAGTTCTTC.